This T cell receptor beta chain derives from a study of neoadjuvant nivolumab and ipilimumab in lung cancer. Regarding the study as a whole: From pretherapy to surgery, tumor richness and clonality rose with dual therapy. TCR clonality did not significantly correlate with pathologic tumor regression. TCR sequencing covered a small number of samples. TCR richness and clonality were higher in tumors than adjacent uninvolved lung.

A word on this clone: Its antigen is still unknown.

Data came from immunoSEQ multiplex PCR; TCRdb stores just in-frame clones and leaves some out. Of 25,000 to 30,000 clones listed, about 80% are singletons. V shed 1 base and J shed 4 bases, with 11 bases lying between them. Looked up from germline, CDR1 is ENHRY and CDR2 is SYGVKD. The CDR3 has 14 amino acids. The sequences come from tumor tissue, collected after neoadjuvant nivolumab, alone or with ipilimumab, at or shortly before surgery. This chain connects TRBV10-3 to TRBJ2-7; D assignment may be TRBD1 or TRBD2 (5 bases each). The receptor's source is an adult with non-small cell lung cancer. The CDR3 is CAISEWGRGYEQYF. CDR3 nucleotides: TGTGCCATCAGTGAGTGGGGACGGGGATACGAGCAGTACTTC.